This T cell receptor beta chain was sequenced in a study of blood T cells in healthy people across ages. Study observations and caveats: Roughly linearly, TCR beta diversity per million T cells fell as age increased. Estimates of diversity drawn from one million T cells were considered underestimates.

Concerning this clonotype: What it recognizes is unknown.

PBMCs, at least 6 million per sample, were isolated. Then a second PCR, running roughly 6 to 11 cycles, was carried out with a sample-barcoded 5' primer and a J-beta primer mix. Every single cDNA molecule received a tag from a template-switch adaptor with 12 random nucleotides. TCRdb processed the 5' RACE reads anew with MiXCR; each CDR3 protein has one entry. The sample has around 2 million distinct CDR3 sequences, around 42% seen once; the top ten hold 23%. The CDR3 length is 14 residues. CDR1 is SGHRS, CDR2 YFSETQ, per germline. The V end was cut by 3 bases, the J end by 5 bases, with 14 bases between.

The receptor was derived from a human donor in good health. Sequencing was done on a sample of blood. The V gene is TRBV5-1, the J gene TRBJ2-5; D is perhaps TRBD1 (5 bases). The CDR3 DNA reads TGCGCCAGCAGCTGCAGCCAGGGAAGGGAGACCCAGTACTTC. Protein sequence: CASSCSQGRETQYF.